These T cell receptor beta chains were read from a single sample in a study of T cell responses to AZD1222 COVID-19 vaccine. Using immunoSEQ multiplex PCR, the repertoire was profiled, and TCRdb retains in-frame clones only, with some absent. This sample has about 130,000 clones, with 80% to 95% found just once. The input for sequencing was peripheral blood, taken 28 days after the second AZD1222 dose. The receptors stem from an adult who received the AZD1222 COVID-19 vaccine. Both conserved end residues are part of each CDR3. Fields, in order: CDR3 protein, CDR3 DNA, D gene, clone size, V gene, J gene. A D gene is named only where the DNA matches it firmly. The listing skips clone size in some rows; elsewhere it reads once, few, many or a size class.

CASNTEHTNYGYTF	TGTGCCAGCAACACGGAACACACTAACTATGGCTACACCTTC	.	.	TRBV2	TRBJ1-2
CSVQLASTDTQYF	TGCAGCGTCCAACTAGCGAGCACAGATACGCAGTATTTT	TRBD2	.	TRBV29-1	TRBJ2-3
CASSPPADWAKTEAFF	TGTGCCAGCTCACCCCCCGCGGACTGGGCGAAGACTGAAGCTTTCTTT	.	.	TRBV18	TRBJ1-1
CASSLDIPGMNTEAFF	TGTGCCAGCAGCTTGGACATCCCCGGCATGAACACTGAAGCTTTCTTT	.	.	TRBV5-5	TRBJ1-1
CASGTQANQPQHF	TGTGCCAGTGGGACCCAAGCAAATCAGCCCCAGCATTTT	.	once	TRBV19	TRBJ1-5
CASSVAGSPSVDTQYF	TGTGCCAGCAGCGTAGCTGGCAGCCCCTCGGTGGATACGCAGTATTTT	.	.	TRBV9	TRBJ2-3
CASIGRGSGETQYF	TGTGCCAGCATTGGGAGGGGGAGTGGGGAGACCCAGTACTTC	.	.	TRBV6-7	TRBJ2-5
CASSLSGQGGNQPQHF	TGTGCCAGCAGTTTATCGGGACAGGGTGGCAATCAGCCCCAGCATTTT	TRBD1	.	TRBV27	TRBJ1-5
CASSTGAEAFF	TGTGCCAGCAGTACAGGGGCTGAAGCTTTCTTT	TRBD1	.	TRBV6-2/TRBV6-3	TRBJ1-1
CAWSPRGHEQFF	TGTGCCTGGAGCCCCAGAGGCCATGAGCAGTTCTTC	.	.	TRBV30	TRBJ2-1
CASSPGGTRLTGELFF	TGTGCCAGCAGCCCTGGGGGGACGCGATTAACCGGGGAGCTGTTTTTT	.	.	TRBV6-2/TRBV6-3	TRBJ2-2
CASRSPSNRNTIYF	TGTGCCAGCAGAAGTCCCAGCAACCGAAACACCATATATTTT	.	.	TRBV7-2	TRBJ1-3
CASRLTGTYGYTF	TGTGCCAGCCGCCTGACAGGCACCTATGGCTACACCTTC	.	.	TRBV6-5	TRBJ1-2
CASSVEQNPRTTEAFF	TGTGCCAGCAGCGTAGAACAGAATCCTCGAACAACTGAAGCTTTCTTT	.	once	TRBV9	TRBJ1-1
CASSQRGTIRLYSSYNEQFF	TGTGCCAGCAGCCAAAGGGGTACTATTCGATTATATAGCTCCTACAATGAGCAGTTCTTC	.	few	TRBV14	TRBJ2-1
CASRMLAGGYNEQFF	TGTGCCAGCAGAATGCTAGCGGGGGGGTACAATGAGCAGTTCTTC	TRBD2	.	TRBV6-5	TRBJ2-1
CASREGQGGGDTEAFF	TGTGCCAGCAGGGAGGGACAGGGGGGAGGCGACACTGAAGCTTTCTTT	TRBD1	.	TRBV2	TRBJ1-1
CAWSVRGVQFF	TGTGCCTGGAGTGTAAGAGGTGTACAGTTCTTC	.	.	TRBV30	TRBJ2-1
CATSRLHRDSFYGYTF	TGTGCCACCAGCAGACTCCACCGGGACTCATTCTATGGCTACACCTTC	.	.	TRBV15	TRBJ1-2
CASSIEGFWQPQHF	TGTGCCAGTAGTATTGAGGGGTTCTGGCAGCCCCAGCATTTT	.	.	TRBV19	TRBJ1-5
CASSLAPASDYYEQYF	TGTGCCAGCAGCTTAGCCCCTGCCTCTGACTACTACGAGCAGTACTTC	.	.	TRBV11-2	TRBJ2-7
CASMLEVVSNQPQHF	TGTGCCAGCATGCTAGAAGTGGTCAGCAATCAGCCCCAGCATTTT	.	.	TRBV2	TRBJ1-5
CATQLGNQPQHF	TGTGCCACCCAGTTGGGCAATCAGCCCCAGCATTTT	.	.	TRBV19	TRBJ1-5
CASSLSQSTDTQYF	TGTGCCAGCAGCTTGTCTCAGAGCACAGATACGCAGTATTTT	.	.	TRBV5-8	TRBJ2-3
CASSTTYGYGYTF	TGTGCCAGTAGTACCACATATGGCTATGGCTACACCTTC	.	.	TRBV19	TRBJ1-2
CASNGLAGRGTQYF	TGTGCCAGTAACGGACTAGCGGGACGAGGGACCCAGTACTTC	TRBD2	.	TRBV19	TRBJ2-5
CASSAGQGNYGYTF	TGTGCCAGCAGCGCGGGACAGGGGAACTATGGCTACACCTTC	TRBD1	.	TRBV7-3	TRBJ1-2
CASSLGSPYEQYF	TGCGCCAGCAGCTTGGGATCCCCCTACGAGCAGTACTTC	.	once	TRBV5-1	TRBJ2-7
CASSLRGENGYTF	TGTGCCAGCAGTTTACGGGGGGAAAATGGCTACACCTTC	.	.	TRBV27	TRBJ1-2